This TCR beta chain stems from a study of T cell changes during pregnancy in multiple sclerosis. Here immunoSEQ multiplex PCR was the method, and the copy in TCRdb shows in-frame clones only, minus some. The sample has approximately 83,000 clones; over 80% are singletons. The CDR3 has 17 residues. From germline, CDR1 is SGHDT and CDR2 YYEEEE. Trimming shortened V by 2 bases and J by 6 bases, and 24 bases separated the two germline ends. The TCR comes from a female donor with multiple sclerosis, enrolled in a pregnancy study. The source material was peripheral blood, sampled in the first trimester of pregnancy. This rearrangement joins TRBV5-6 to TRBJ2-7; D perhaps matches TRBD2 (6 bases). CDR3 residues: CASSFRGRGRGIGEQYF. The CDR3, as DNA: TGTGCCAGCAGCTTTAGGGGCCGTGGGCGGGGCATAGGCGAGCAGTACTTC. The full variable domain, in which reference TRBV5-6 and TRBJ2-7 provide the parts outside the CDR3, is DAGVTQSPTHLIKTRGQQVTLRCSPKSGHDTVSWYQQALGQGPQFIFQYYEEEERQRGNFPDRFSGHQFPNYSSELNVNALLLGDSALYLCASSFRGRGRGIGEQYFGPGTRLTVT.